A single sample gave rise to the 27 T cell receptor beta chains below, sequenced in a study of early T cells in non-severe SARS-CoV-2 infection. In TCRdb, the 5' RACE reads were re-called with MiXCR into one record per CDR3 protein. The sample holds around 27,000 distinct CDR3 sequences, over 8.5% seen once. The specimen was whole blood. Receptor source: an adult who was a healthcare worker with PCR-confirmed SARS-CoV-2 infection or an uninfected control (not recorded which).

The table lists this clonotype with many counts. The chain recombines TRBV9 with TRBJ1-1; D remains ambiguous. The CDR3 consists of 13 residues. V lost 5 bases to trimming and J lost 1 base, with 9 bases between them. Per the germline V gene, CDR1 is SGDLS and CDR2 is YYNGEE. The CDR3 loop reads CASSSDGNTEAFF. The CDR3 nucleotides are TGTGCCAGCAGTTCCGATGGGAACACTGAAGCTTTCTTT.

This clonotype was picked up many times. V is TRBV6-4 and J is TRBJ1-2; TRBD1 matches 8 bases. The J segment lost 5 bases and the V segment lost 2 bases, leaving 10 bases of the junction unmatched. The V gene's germline CDR1 is MRHNA and CDR2 SNTAGT. CDR3 length equals 16 residues. CDR3 nucleotide sequence: TGTGCCAGCAGTGACGTTGGACAGGGTTCTTTTTATGGCTACACCTTC. Its translation is CASSDVGQGSFYGYTF.

The table lists this clonotype with a few counts. The chain links TRBV29-1 to TRBJ2-7; 7 nucleotides line up with TRBD1. V trimming: 3 bases; J trimming: 6 bases; junction bases outside the gene matches: 5. Germline V gene lookup returns CDR1 SQVTM and CDR2 ANQGSEA. The CDR3 totals 12 residues. CDR3 bases: TGCAGCGTTGAGATCGGACAGGCCGAGCAGTACTTC. Protein: CSVEIGQAEQYF.

This clonotype has just one count. One base away lies a much larger clone, so this may be a sequencing read error. The chain uses TRBV20-1 and TRBJ2-3; D is perhaps TRBD2 (5 bases). Germline V gene lookup returns CDR1 DFQATT and CDR2 SNEGSKA (reference sequence). This CDR3 is built from 14 residues. The CDR3 DNA is TGCAGGGCTAGAGTTTCCGGGAACACAGATACGCAGTATTTT. As protein: CRARVSGNTDTQYF.

At least ten counts were recorded for this clonotype. At one end the junction does not follow the germline gene, possibly because of a read error. The rearrangement joins TRBV7-8 to TRBJ2-7; 12 bases map to TRBD1. CDR3 length: 19 amino acids. Germline assignment: CDR1 SGHVS and CDR2 FQNEAQ. The CDR3 sequence: CTSSLVSGTGGRSTYEQYF. The CDR3 DNA is TGTACCAGCAGCTTAGTTAGCGGGACAGGGGGCCGTTCCACCTACGAGCAGTACTTC.

This clonotype was detected ten times or more. The chain recombines TRBV12-3 or TRBV12-4 with TRBJ2-3, with 10 bases identical to TRBD2. The V gene end was trimmed by 6 bases and the J gene end by 1 base; junction bases not matched to a gene: 4. The CDR3 sequence is 15 residues long. This chain's CDR3 is CASRVGTSGTDTQYF. The CDR3 bases are TGTGCCAGCAGGGTGGGGACTAGCGGCACAGATACGCAGTATTTT.

In this sample, this clonotype turned up many times. This chain connects TRBV29-1 to TRBJ1-4, with unresolved D. Trimming pared 4 bases from V and 5 bases from J, leaving 11 bases between. The germline CDR1 and CDR2 sequences are SQVTM and ANQGSEA. The CDR3 loop spans 13 amino acids. The CDR3 loop reads CSVALGSNEKLFF. DNA for the CDR3: TGCAGCGTTGCTTTGGGCAGCAATGAAAAACTGTTTTTT.

This clonotype showed up many times. The chain carries TRBV6-5 and TRBJ1-2; D is ambiguous. The CDR3 totals 12 residues. Trimming left V 7 bases short and J 8 bases short, with 14 bases between. CDR1 is MNHEY and CDR2 is SVGAGI in the germline V gene. For the CDR3, the DNA is TGTGCCAGCACCCCCGGCTCCGCCGGCTACACCTTC. Its translation: CASTPGSAGYTF.

This clonotype was detected ten times or more. The chain carries TRBV11-2 and TRBJ2-3, with D maybe TRBD2 (6 bases). Germline V gene data show CDR1 as SGHAT and CDR2 as FQNNGV. CDR3 length: 14 amino acids. V was cut by 3 bases and J by 7 bases, with 14 bases left in between. CDR3 loop: CASSFGGPTNTQYF. The CDR3 DNA follows: TGTGCCAGCAGCTTCGGGGGACCTACAAATACGCAGTATTTT.

There are a few counts of this clonotype. CDR3 protein: CASSGRTSGNTIYF. The CDR3 DNA follows: TGTGCCAGCAGCGGACGGACCTCTGGAAACACCATATATTTT. The rearrangement links TRBV6-6 to TRBJ1-3, with D uncertain. CDR3 length: 14 residues. The V and J ends lost 6 bases and 0 bases respectively, with 9 bases between them. Germline values: CDR1 MNHNY, CDR2 SVGAGI (reference sequence).

The chain joins TRBV5-1 to TRBJ2-7; D might be TRBD2 (6 bases). CDR3 length: 14 residues. Between the trimmed V and J ends, which lost 0 bases and 3 bases, there was a span of 10 bases. CDR1 and CDR2 (germline): SGHRS, YFSETQ. The DNA of the CDR3 is TGCGCCAGCAGCTTGGTGGCGGAGGGCTACGAGCAGTACTTC. Encoded protein: CASSLVAEGYEQYF.

The chain combines TRBV7-3 with TRBJ1-2; TRBD1 matches at 7 bases. Trimming at V came to 5 bases and at J to 6 bases, leaving 18 bases not matched to a gene. The CDR3 sequence is 17 residues long. Germline V gives CDR1 SGHTA, CDR2 FQGTGA. The CDR3 sequence is CASSPQGQGKLRDGYTF. CDR3 bases: TGTGCCAGCAGCCCACAGGGGCAGGGCAAGCTCAGGGATGGCTACACCTTC. The whole variable domain, remainder taken from reference TRBV7-3 and TRBJ1-2, is GAGVSQTPSNKVTEKGKYVELRCDPISGHTALYWYRQSLGQGPEFLIYFQGTGAADDSGLPNDRFFAVRPEGSVSTLKIQRTERGDSAVYLCASSPQGQGKLRDGYTFGSGTRLTVV.

In this sample, this clonotype turned up a few times. The V and J genes are TRBV6-2 or TRBV6-3 and TRBJ1-1; D uncertain. Germline V gene data show CDR1 as MNHEY and CDR2 as SVGEGT. V was clipped by 2 bases and J by 7 bases, with 5 bases between them. The CDR3 runs 11 residues. CDR3 in amino acids: CASSYRDEAFF. CDR3 nucleotide sequence: TGTGCCAGCAGTTACCGAGATGAAGCTTTCTTT.

Only a few counts were recorded for this clonotype. This chain links TRBV29-1 with TRBJ1-1; D is uncertain. CDR1 and CDR2 (germline): SQVTM, ANQGSEA. With 7 bases removed from V and 0 bases from J, the gap between germline ends came to 3 bases. The CDR3 runs 10 residues. The CDR3 loop reads CSGLNTEAFF. CDR3 DNA sequence: TGCAGCGGATTGAACACTGAAGCTTTCTTT.

The table lists this clonotype with a few counts. The chain couples TRBV5-1 to TRBJ2-5; 10 bases fit TRBD1. This CDR3 spans 14 amino acids. The ends lost 5 bases at V and 4 bases at J; junction bases unmatched: 5. Germline V CDR1 and CDR2: SGHRS, YFSETQ. The CDR3 bases are TGCGCCAGCAGGTCCGGGACAGGGGTAGAGACCCAGTACTTC. Its protein is CASRSGTGVETQYF.

This clonotype was seen only a few times. V is TRBV9 and J is TRBJ1-2; D possibly corresponds to TRBD1 (5 bases). The germline gives CDR1 SGDLS, CDR2 YYNGEE. The V and J ends lost 0 bases and 4 bases respectively, with 13 bases between them. This CDR3 has 15 amino acids. Written as DNA, the CDR3 is TGTGCCAGCAGCGTAGCATCAGGGCGGGCCTATGGCTACACCTTC. Translation: CASSVASGRAYGYTF.

This clonotype has a count of ten or more. V gene TRBV12-3 or TRBV12-4 combines with J gene TRBJ2-7; possible D gene TRBD1, 6 bases. The V and J ends lost 7 bases and 6 bases respectively, with 13 bases between them. The CDR3 length is 12 residues. The CDR3 protein is CASTKGVGEQYF. The CDR3 DNA follows: TGTGCCAGCACCAAGGGGGTTGGCGAGCAGTACTTC.

The chain combines TRBV7-9 with TRBJ1-4; D is uncertain. Germline V gives CDR1 SEHNR, CDR2 FQNEAQ (reference sequence). The V end was cut by 5 bases, the J end by 0 bases, with 19 bases between. The CDR3 covers 18 residues. The CDR3 spells CASSPVFGPTTTNEKLFF. The CDR3 nucleotides read TGTGCCAGCAGCCCTGTTTTCGGACCTACTACAACTAATGAAAAACTGTTTTTT.

This clonotype was found many times. The rearrangement joins TRBV7-3 to TRBJ1-2; no clear D. V was shortened by 1 base and J by 7 bases, with 10 bases between the two germline ends. The length of the CDR3 is 13 residues. CDR1 and CDR2 from the germline V gene are SGHTA and FQGTGA. The CDR3, as DNA: TGTGCCAGCAGCTTAAGTGCTACAACTGGCTACACCTTC. Translating it yields CASSLSATTGYTF.

Regarding this clonotype: It may be a read error: a sequence one base away is much more abundant. The genes are TRBV29-1 and TRBJ2-7; perhaps D is TRBD1 or TRBD2 (5 bases each). This CDR3 region has 12 residues. In germline, CDR1 is SQVTM, CDR2 ANQGSEA. CDR3 in DNA: TGCGGCGCGAGCCGGGACCGCTACGAGCAGTACTTC. This translates into CGASRDRYEQYF.

This clonotype was detected many times. The chain employs TRBV28 and TRBJ1-4, with D unclear. The CDR3 sequence is 11 residues long. CDR1 and CDR2 from the germline V gene are MDHEN and SYDVKM. Trimming cost V 2 bases and J 11 bases, with 6 bases left between them. CDR3 coding DNA: TGTGCCAGCAGTTTAGTCCGGAAACTGTTTTTT. This gives the protein CASSLVRKLFF.

This clonotype was recorded many times. The chain uses TRBV20-1 and TRBJ2-5; D could derive from TRBD1 or TRBD2 (6 bases each). Between the trimmed V and J ends, which lost 3 bases and 3 bases, there was a span of 14 bases. Germline loops: CDR1 DFQATT, CDR2 SNEGSKA (reference sequence). This CDR3 contains 14 residues. The CDR3 coding sequence is TGCAGTGCTAGGGGGGGCACAGGAGAAGAGACCCAGTACTTC. It encodes CSARGGTGEETQYF.

This clonotype showed up many times. The chain combines TRBV10-2 with TRBJ2-2; D is unclear. With 7 bases removed from V and 0 bases from J, the gap between germline ends came to 12 bases. Germline values: CDR1 WSHSY, CDR2 SAAADI. CDR3 length equals 15 residues. The CDR3 here is CASKVTATNTGELFF. In DNA form, the CDR3 reads TGCGCCAGCAAGGTCACAGCAACGAACACCGGGGAGCTGTTTTTT.

This clonotype was seen repeatedly, ten times or more. The chain has TRBV5-4 and TRBJ2-3; 8 bases are shared with TRBD1. J lost 2 bases, V lost 6 bases, and 11 bases had no gene match. The CDR3 covers 16 residues. Germline CDR1 SGHNT, CDR2 YYREEE (reference sequence). Written as DNA, the CDR3 is TGTGCCAGCACCCAAGGACAGGGCAGGGTCACAGATACGCAGTATTTT. Residues: CASTQGQGRVTDTQYF. The full variable domain, rest sourced from reference TRBV5-4 and TRBJ2-3, is ETGVTQSPTHLIKTRGQQVTLRCSSQSGHNTVSWYQQALGQGPQFIFQYYREEENGRGNFPPRFSGLQFPNYSSELNVNALELDDSALYLCASTQGQGRVTDTQYFGPGTRLTVL.

In its sample, this clonotype was seen a few times. The V and J genes are TRBV6-2 or TRBV6-3 and TRBJ2-7; D remains unclear. In germline, CDR1 is MNHEY, CDR2 SVGEGT. Between the trimmed V and J ends, which lost 8 bases and 6 bases, there was a span of 17 bases. The CDR3 contains 13 residues. CDR3 nucleotides: TGTGCCAGCGTTGACACCGGCTTACGCGAGCAGTACTTC. It encodes CASVDTGLREQYF.

This clonotype was counted a few times. Compared with germline, one end of the junction differs, possibly owing to a read error. The genes are TRBV20-1 and TRBJ2-4, with TRBD1 matching over 8 bases. The V gene's germline CDR1 is DFQATT and CDR2 SNEGSKA (reference sequence). This CDR3 is 11 amino acids long. Here the CDR3 DNA reads TGCAGTGCTAGTTATAGGGACAGGCCGCAATTC. The encoded protein is CSASYRDRPQF.

The rearrangement joins TRBV29-1 to TRBJ1-6; unclear D gene. Trimming removed 7 bases from V and 6 bases from J, with 13 bases in between. The CDR3 length is 13 residues. Germline lookup yields CDR1 SQVTM and CDR2 ANQGSEA. In DNA, the CDR3 is TGCAGCGCCCAAGGTTCTCGTAATTCACCCCTCCACTTT. Translated: CSAQGSRNSPLHF.